This T cell receptor beta chain was identified in a study of cytomegalovirus exposure and HLA in healthy donors (dated by TCRdb to 2016 to 2017). General notes on the study: According to an earlier analysis of 550 to 750 of the donors, some 180 million T cells yielded over 90 million unique TCR beta sequences and around 280 Gb of sequence data. Every discovery cohort repertoire had been produced on one sequencing platform. About 330 gigabases of sequencing data and tens of millions of unique TCR sequences made up an early release that covered 500 to 700 HLA-typed donors. Both class I and class II loci were covered by HLA typing, at four-digit resolution. Rather than using new phenotypic data, the later analysis identified candidate immune exposures from TCR beta sequences and from how often those sequences occurred across donors. Genome-wide SNP genotypes for about three fifths of the roughly 670 donors were used in a later genetic analysis, which treated that subset as a discovery cohort. Of the roughly 400 genotyped donors, approximately 83% fell in the genetic ancestry cluster associated with self-reported Caucasian donors. The study combined high-throughput TCR immunosequencing, statistical association of individual TCRs with disease status, and machine learning to predict cytomegalovirus infection status. Because of strong linkage in the cohort, roughly five DR-DQ haplotypes were treated as single units for association and clustering. Using immunosequencing, the study profiled T cell repertoires from some 670 subjects and related those repertoires to cytomegalovirus serostatus. Besides the first cohort of 666 subjects, a separate validation cohort made up of 120 or so different subjects was used. Among 398 genotyped donors of the cohort, an average of approximately 240,000 unique TCR beta nucleotide sequences were sequenced per donor, 15% to 20% of them non-productive. A later analysis re-analyzed previously published TCR beta repertoires from about 730 donors and added high-resolution HLA genotyping to study TCR occurrence patterns. Donor age, sex, ethnicity and CMV serostatus were compiled alongside the repertoire data. Typing coverage varied by locus: roughly 629-630 donors for A, B, C, DRB1 and DQB1; some 520 for DQA1; over 600 for DPA1; approximately 470 for DPB1. To decide whether each TCR beta V gene segment behaved as functional or pseudogenic, an earlier analysis of some 540 of the donors relied on high-throughput TCR beta sequencing. The aim of the study was to test whether cataloging public T cell receptors could identify signatures of past pathogen exposure. General conclusions and limits of the study: When HLA alleles, especially DR and DQ, strongly co-occurred, attributing TCR associations to individual alleles was difficult. Over 15 rarely observed V segments, including chromosome 9 orphons, were excluded from the earlier analysis of some 590 of the donors because counts were too low. An earlier analysis of approximately 590 of the donors showed that most TCR beta V segments appeared in productive rearrangements either about 87% or about 30% of the time, which broadly matched IMGT annotations. Compared with equally common non-associated chains, HLA-associated TCR beta chains in a later analysis were more clonally expanded and had lower generation probabilities. While some public TCRs were present in many individuals, most TCR sequences turned up only very rarely across donors. HLA typing was unavailable for some donors at each locus, so association tests used only the typed subset. In a later genetic analysis, a missense DCLRE1C variant was associated with V-gene and J-gene trimming of TCR beta chains, and the association was replicated in an independent cohort. Roughly uniform sequencing depth across donors was assumed in presence/absence analyses, although this assumption may not hold. Linkage disequilibrium might explain the correlated functional status among segregating V segments, but an unknown experimental factor could not be excluded. CMV serostatus was the only immune exposure information available for the cohort. In a later genetic analysis, fewer N-insertions in productive TCRs were reported among donors in an Asian-associated ancestry cluster than the approximately 710-donor mean. A few of the identified cytomegalovirus-associated TCR beta chains were confirmed in vitro to be specific for cytomegalovirus antigens. It was suggested by the authors that the approach could potentially be generalized to other disease states and immunological phenotypes. A further reported finding was that TCR beta sequences accurately predicted the HLA-A and HLA-B alleles for most subjects in the first cohort. At a false discovery rate of 0.05, a later analysis linked around 15,000 TCR beta sequences to specific HLA alleles. The sequencing pipeline was judged likely to have produced a cluster of highly shared sequence variants as a technical artifact. The classifier was reported to diagnose cytomegalovirus status with high specificity and sensitivity in both the original and validation cohorts. The study listed 150 to 200 TCR beta chains as associated with cytomegalovirus. Some IMGT-functional V segments, including TRBV6-2 and TRBV6-3, could not be distinguished by the 87-base-pair reads and were therefore excluded. According to a later analysis, parvovirus B19, influenza, CMV and Epstein-Barr virus appeared linked to several top co-occurrence clusters. According to a later analysis, TCR association rates differed among HLA loci, with DRB1 alleles showing the most associated TCRs and HLA-C alleles showing the fewest. Only TCR beta chains were sequenced in this cohort, and the absence of alpha or paired-chain data limited detectable features. In a later analysis, most CMV-associated TCR beta chains were found to appear HLA-restricted, with HLA associations seemingly driven largely by CMV exposure.

As regards this clone: It has no known antigen specificity. The input lacks base qualities; no much larger clone sits a single base away.

The cohort was made up of 500 to 800 healthy bone marrow donors. All cohort members were sampled while nominally healthy, although unrecorded immune exposures were likely present. The donor was CMV seronegative and belonged to the group of 380 or so seronegative cohort members. A peripheral blood sample was collected from each donor, and TCR beta sequencing was performed on peripheral blood mononuclear cells. The Qiagen DNeasy Blood Extraction Kit was used to extract genomic DNA from the blood cell samples. The CDR3 has 16 amino acids, counting the end cysteine and phenylalanine. The entry retains the CDR3 DNA only, 48 bases that are in frame from base 1. V is pruned by 1 base and J by 8 bases, leaving 9 bases of the junction without a gene match. Via the germline V gene (reference sequence), CDR1 is GTSNPN and CDR2 SVGIG. Libraries were constructed by the immunoSEQ multiplex PCR assay. For the multiplex PCR, a mixture combining 60 forward primers for TCR Vbeta segments and 13 reverse primers for TCR Jbeta segments was used. The CDR3 region of rearranged TCR beta genes was amplified from genomic DNA by a multiplex PCR assay. The Illumina HiSeq System was used to sequence the amplified TCR beta libraries as 87-base-pair reads. The published analysis was carried out like this. Across the 500 to 750 repertoires, a later analysis counted 80 million or so unique TCR beta chains, 9 million to 14 million of which were shared by at least two donors. Raw reads were error-corrected and collapsed into unique sequences by a nearest-neighbor algorithm in which closely related sequences were merged to remove PCR and sequencing errors. To assign V, D and J gene segments, CDR3 sequences were aligned to IMGT reference sequences. Each retained sequence needed at least a six-nucleotide match to both a V gene segment and a J gene segment. A rearrangement was called productive if the CDR3 had no stop codons and remained in frame with V and J, and every other rearrangement was called non-productive. Following IMGT convention, CDR3 was defined as the stretch from the second conserved V-encoded cysteine to the conserved J-encoded phenylalanine. The earlier analysis of about 530 of the donors excluded any sequence lacking an unambiguous match to a single V gene segment. In an earlier analysis of 587 of the donors, a V segment was called functional when productive rearrangements were above 56.7%, and segregating when the standard deviation between donors exceeded 5%. A statistical classification framework was developed to diagnose cytomegalovirus status using the catalog of TCR beta chain sequences. In a later analysis, TCR nucleotide sequences were compared against IMGT/GENE-DB human TR gene sequences so that V and J genes could be assigned. Using the TCRdist pipeline, a later analysis assigned CDR3 sequences along with most-parsimonious VDJ recombination scenarios. A later analysis defined each TCR beta chain by its CDR3 amino acid sequence plus V-gene family, and excluded reads lacking a unique V-gene family. As a way to deal with suspected cross-contamination and a sequencing artifact, a later analysis dropped approximately 570 nucleotide sequences that were highly shared and had low generation probability. In a later analysis, a clonal expansion index was calculated for each public chain from normalized within-repertoire ranks of inferred template counts. Generation probabilities in a later analysis came from a VDJ recombination model fitted to out-of-frame rearrangements, and those results were checked against IGoR. In a later analysis, hypergeometric tests were used to score TCR-TCR, TCR-HLA and TCR-CMV co-occurrence, with a repertoire-size bias correction applied to TCR pairs. A later analysis estimated false discovery rates by permuting HLA or CMV assignments 20 times. In a later analysis, co-occurring TCRs were grouped using DBSCAN, with TCRdist sequence similarity added in when clustering inside HLA-allele-positive subsets. Repertoires with fewer than 30,000 or more than 120,000 public chains, plus five repertoires with anomalous nucleotide sharing, were excluded from co-occurrence clustering. The clones in this table, taken by TCRdb from immuneACCESS, are in-frame only. Not every clone is retained; where verified, under half of the shortfall comes from an unresolved V gene, and the cause of the rest is unknown. V, J and clone size derive from that table, while D and trimming were established from the DNA sequence. The sample profile shows 150,000 to 200,000 clones; more than 65% of them were found once. The ten largest clonotypes hold under 1.5% of the sample.

The V and J segments used are TRBV30 and TRBJ2-1; the central 12 bases match TRBD2. Sequencing was performed on PBMCs. This receptor was taken from a man younger than 45 in good health and CMV-seronegative. The sequenced DNA: TGTGCCTGGAGTGCGCTAGCGGGAGGGCCGAGGGATGAGCAGTTCTTC. This gives the protein CAWSALAGGPRDEQFF.